The subject of this entry is one T cell receptor beta chain. These data belong to a study of blood T cell repertoires in COVID-19. About the research overall: The study drew acute and convalescent COVID-19 samples from the United States, Italy and Spain. T cells, B-cell-depleted T cells, or PBMCs supplied cDNA or gDNA.

The age range of participants was about 18 to 100 years, with residence in fewer than 25 US areas. In the original analysis: Estimates of nucleated cell counts were drawn from the amplification of reference gene primers. Sequenced by immunoSEQ multiplex PCR; TCRdb stores in-frame clones only, minus some. The V and J calls and the clone size are those of that table, but D and trimming were determined from the DNA. Counted here are just over 250,000 clones, around 84% occurring once; the ten biggest clones make up approximately 4.3%. The length of the CDR3 is 16 residues. The V gene's germline CDR1 is LNHNV and CDR2 YYDKDF (reference sequence). The V and J ends lost 2 bases and 5 bases, in that order; junction bases with no gene match: 8.

Sequenced input: PBMCs or T cells enriched from blood (not recorded which). The receptor was derived from a man aged 25 to 40 with acute COVID-19. The chain is built from TRBV15 and TRBJ1-1, with 10 bases lining up with TRBD1. In DNA form, the CDR3 reads TGTGCCACCAGCAGAAGACAGGGGGCGCTTTCAACTGAAGCTTTCTTT. Amino acid sequence: CATSRRQGALSTEAFF.